What follows is one T cell receptor (beta chain) and its context. These data are taken from a study of molecular identifiers for immune sequencing clone quantification. This CDR3 region has 15 residues. Each CDR3 protein is one row after TCRdb ran MiXCR on the PCR reads. The top ten clones hold about 0.81% of a sample with hundreds of thousands of distinct CDR3 sequences, 25% of them seen once. Sequencing was done on a sample of naive CD8+ T cells from blood, with Jurkat cell RNA spiked in. Regarding subset: FACS-sorted CD8+CD4-CCR7+CD45RA+ naive T cells. The TCR comes from a human donor in good health. Some libraries in this study had Jurkat cell RNA spiked in. This chain joins TRBV21-1 and TRBJ2-7; the D call in the table, TRBD1, was not verified against the DNA. TRBV21-1 is marked as a pseudogene. The CDR3 region is CALGRDRRSSYEQYF. The CDR3 nucleotides read TGTGCCCTCGGACGGGACAGAAGAAGCTCCTACGAGCAGTACTTC.